This TCR beta chain came from a study of shared clonotypes between healthy human individuals. The overall study: In total, the donors were a couple of women and a few men aged 18 to 49.

V was pared by 3 bases and J by 1 base, with 5 bases of the junction left unmatched. The CDR3 is 17 amino acids. The germline CDR1 and CDR2 sequences are LGHNA and YSLEER. CD45RO negativity and positive selection for CCR7 defined naive CD8 cells, a population that excluded terminally differentiated effector memory CD45RA+ cells. It was at deep level that the assay was run. Generated by immunoSEQ multiplex PCR, the TCRdb table keeps only in-frame clones and is missing some. The table has about 2.1 million clones, around 93% seen once. The chain uses TRBV4-3 and TRBJ2-1, with 11 bases identical to TRBD2. This receptor was taken from a man aged 18 to 30 in good health. Some clones in this sample may be carry-over from other donors' samples. The sequenced sample was naive CD8+ T cells from PBMCs. The CDR3, as DNA: TGCGCCAGCAGCCAGAGACTAGCGGGATCGTCCTACAATGAGCAGTTCTTC. It is translated as CASSQRLAGSSYNEQFF.